This TCR beta chain came from a study of T-cell memory formation after mild COVID-19. Across the study: TCR clusters were largely donor specific. Whole-study results and caveats: Clones which contracted sat mainly in CM and EM if CD4+, and in EMRA if CD8+. Clones that contracted from day 15 to 85 had balanced CD4/CD8; later expanders were CD4+ biased.

Regarding this clonotype: No antigen is known for it.

TCRdb called the 5' RACE reads again in MiXCR, with one record for every CDR3 protein. This repertoire shows about 430,000 distinct CDR3 sequences, roughly 26% found once; its top ten account for roughly 9.7%. Trimming removed 0 bases from V and 6 bases from J; junction bases left unmatched: 6. This CDR3 has 16 amino acids. The germline CDR1 and CDR2 sequences are SEHNR and FQNEAQ (reference sequence). This chain links TRBV7-9 with TRBJ2-7; TRBD1 matches at 12 bases. This receptor was obtained from an adult woman who had mild COVID-19 (a few samples of this study predate the infection). Cell type and time point are not known. Source material: PBMCs or a T cell subset sorted from them (not recorded which). The CDR3 loop is CASSLAPGQGAFEQYF. CDR3 bases: TGTGCCAGCAGCTTAGCCCCGGGACAGGGGGCTTTCGAGCAGTACTTC.